Listed below are T cell receptor beta chains from one sample, sequenced in a study of blood T cells in healthy people across ages. From the 5' RACE reads, TCRdb called clonotypes with MiXCR, one entry per CDR3 protein. The profile shows 380,000 or so distinct CDR3 sequences, about half of them singletons. Sequenced material: blood. The receptors derive from a man in his fifties or sixties in good health. The CDR3 runs from the conserved cysteine through the conserved F or W. Fields, in order: D gene, V gene, J gene, clone size, CDR3 DNA, CDR3 protein. The D gene is left open where the match is weak. Expanded clones get a size class; other rows say once, few or many, or leave the size out.

TRBD2	TRBV20-1	TRBJ2-7	NA	TGCAGGGCCTGGACTAGCGGGCCTTACGAGCAGTACTTC	CRAWTSGPYEQYF
NA	TRBV28	TRBJ2-7	NA	TGTGCCAGCAGTTTTAGCAGGGCCCTATACGAGCAGTACTTC	CASSFSRALYEQYF
TRBD1	TRBV5-1	TRBJ1-2	NA	TGCGCCAGCAGCTCCGGGACAGGGGGTTTTGGCTACACCTTC	CASSSGTGGFGYTF
TRBD1	TRBV6-5	TRBJ2-3	few	TGTGCCAGCAGTTACGGAGGACAGGGCACAGATACGCAGTATTTT	CASSYGGQGTDTQYF
NA	TRBV12-3/TRBV12-4	TRBJ2-1	NA	TGTGCCAGCACGGGAACAGGGATCGGGCAAGAGACCCAGTTCTTC	CASTGTGIGQETQFF
NA	TRBV7-2	TRBJ2-3	few	TGTGCCAGCAGCTTAATGCGGGGCACAGATACGCAGTATTTT	CASSLMRGTDTQYF
TRBD2	TRBV4-2	TRBJ2-7	NA	TGTGCCAGCAGCCCCGGGACTAGCGGGAGCTCCTACGAGCAGTACTTC	CASSPGTSGSSYEQYF
TRBD2	TRBV6-5	TRBJ2-3	few	TGTGCCAGCAGTTACCCGGGACTATCAGATACGCAGTATTTT	CASSYPGLSDTQYF
NA	TRBV5-1	TRBJ2-7	NA	TGCGCCAGCAGCTTGGAAAGAGCCCCCTACGAGCAGTACTTC	CASSLERAPYEQYF
NA	TRBV24-1	TRBJ2-1	NA	TGTGCCACCAGTGATTCGTTGGACAGTCGCTCCTACAATGAGCAGTTCTTC	CATSDSLDSRSYNEQFF
NA	TRBV6-6	TRBJ2-3	few	TGTGCCAGCAGTTACTCGGGGGATACGCAGTATTTT	CASSYSGDTQYF
NA	TRBV6-2/TRBV6-3	TRBJ2-7	NA	TGTGCCAGCAGCCCCGGTGAGGGATCCTACGAGCAGTACTTC	CASSPGEGSYEQYF
NA	TRBV6-6	TRBJ1-2	few	TGTGCCAGCAGTCCCTCAGGGGACTATGGCTACACCTTC	CASSPSGDYGYTF
TRBD2	TRBV20-1	TRBJ2-1	NA	TGCAGTGCTAGAGAATTAGCGGGGGAGAAGGATGAGCAGTTCTTC	CSARELAGEKDEQFF
NA	TRBV6-6	TRBJ1-4	NA	TGTGCCAGCAGTTACTCGGAGCCCTCTGCAACTAATGAAAAACTGTTTTTT	CASSYSEPSATNEKLFF
NA	TRBV6-4	TRBJ2-2	NA	TGTGCCAGCAGTGACTCGTTCCAGCGGAACACCGGGGAGCTGTTTTTT	CASSDSFQRNTGELFF
TRBD1	TRBV20-1	TRBJ1-6	NA	TGCAGTGCTAGATCGGGGGACAGGGGGTCACCCCTCCACTTT	CSARSGDRGSPLHF
NA	TRBV29-1	TRBJ2-7	NA	TGCAGCGTTAGTCCTGGGTCCTACGAGCAGTACTTC	CSVSPGSYEQYF
NA	TRBV9	TRBJ2-2	NA	TGTGCCACGGGGACTTCCACCGGGGAGCTGTTTTTT	CATGTSTGELFF
TRBD1	TRBV20-1	TRBJ2-5	NA	TGCAGTGCTAGAGGCGCCTGGACAGGGACCGCAGAGACCCAGTACTTC	CSARGAWTGTAETQYF
NA	TRBV5-1	TRBJ2-5	many	TGCGCCAGCAGCTTGGAAGGGCGGCAAGAGACCCAGTACTTC	CASSLEGRQETQYF
TRBD2	TRBV7-2	TRBJ2-1	NA	TGTGCCAGCAGAGAAGCGGGGAGGGCCGTCGACAATGAGCAGTTCTTC	CASREAGRAVDNEQFF
TRBD1	TRBV25-1	TRBJ2-5	NA	TGTGCCAGCAGCGAGGGGGCCCGGGAGACCCAGTACTTC	CASSEGARETQYF
NA	TRBV3-1	TRBJ2-3	once	TGTGCCAGCAGCCAAGGCTTCACTAGCAACACAGATACGCAGTATTTT	CASSQGFTSNTDTQYF
NA	TRBV7-2	TRBJ2-7	NA	TGTGCCAGCGGCCCGAATCCGGGAATTAGGTACGAGCAGTACTTC	CASGPNPGIRYEQYF
NA	TRBV6-5	TRBJ1-2	many	TGTGCCAGCAGTTGGGGCGGTGGCTACACCTTC	CASSWGGGYTF
NA	TRBV11-2	TRBJ2-5	once	TGTGCCAGCAGCTCAAACAGGGCTAAAGAGACCCAGTACTTC	CASSSNRAKETQYF
NA	TRBV7-2	TRBJ2-3	NA	TGTGCCGGCAGTTGGAGCGGGCCAACAGTCACAGATACGCAGTATTTT	CAGSWSGPTVTDTQYF